The rows below give T cell receptor beta chains drawn from one sample of a study of cytomegalovirus exposure and HLA in healthy donors. Data came from immunoSEQ multiplex PCR; TCRdb stores just in-frame clones and leaves some out. The sample has 140,000 to 150,000 clones; around 75% are singletons. The material sequenced was PBMCs. These receptors came from a woman in her 30s in good health and CMV-seronegative. Both conserved end residues are part of each CDR3. The D gene is left open where the match is weak. For some rows the clone size is stated as once, few or many, or as a class when expanded; others skip it.

size: -; D: -; J: TRBJ2-2; V: TRBV5-1; CDR3: CASSLTGGRLNTGELFF; DNA: TGCGCCAGCAGCTTGACCGGGGGAAGGCTGAACACCGGGGAGCTGTTTTTT
size: -; D: TRBD1; J: TRBJ1-4; V: TRBV30; CDR3: CAWNKGQGVISNEKLFF; DNA: TGTGCCTGGAACAAAGGACAGGGCGTAATCTCTAATGAAAAACTGTTTTTT
size: -; D: -; J: TRBJ2-5; V: TRBV7-2; CDR3: CASSLGTSQTQYF; DNA: TGTGCCAGCAGCTTAGGGACTTCTCAGACCCAGTACTTC
size: -; D: TRBD2; J: TRBJ2-7; V: TRBV5-1; CDR3: CASSLTSGGALQYF; DNA: TGCGCCAGCAGCCTTACTAGCGGGGGGGCCCTGCAGTACTTC
size: few; D: TRBD2; J: TRBJ2-3; V: TRBV9; CDR3: CASSGTSGVPDTQYF; DNA: TGTGCCAGCAGCGGGACTAGCGGGGTGCCGGATACGCAGTATTTT
size: -; D: TRBD2; J: TRBJ2-7; V: TRBV11-2; CDR3: CASSKYPGGGGPSYEQYF; DNA: TGTGCCAGCAGCAAGTATCCCGGGGGCGGGGGGCCCTCCTACGAGCAGTACTTC
size: once; D: TRBD2; J: TRBJ2-5; V: TRBV19; CDR3: CASSRGGQETQYF; DNA: TGTGCCAGTAGTCGCGGGGGACAAGAGACCCAGTACTTC
size: -; D: TRBD1; J: TRBJ2-7; V: TRBV30; CDR3: CAWERQGVSEQYF; DNA: TGTGCCTGGGAGCGACAGGGGGTTAGTGAGCAGTACTTC
size: -; D: TRBD1; J: TRBJ2-5; V: TRBV6-1; CDR3: CASSPTGQETQYF; DNA: TGTGCCAGCAGCCCGACAGGGCAAGAGACCCAGTACTTC
size: few; D: -; J: TRBJ2-2; V: TRBV5-4; CDR3: CASSGGWTGELFF; DNA: TGTGCCAGCAGCGGGGGCTGGACCGGGGAGCTGTTTTTT
size: -; D: -; J: TRBJ2-2; V: TRBV19; CDR3: CASSIYVSADTGELFF; DNA: TGTGCCAGTAGTATTTACGTTAGCGCGGACACCGGGGAGCTGTTTTTT
size: -; D: -; J: TRBJ1-5; V: TRBV7-3; CDR3: CASSQGSWGEPQHF; DNA: TGTGCCAGCAGCCAAGGATCATGGGGGGAGCCCCAGCATTTT
size: -; D: TRBD2; J: TRBJ2-1; V: TRBV25-1; CDR3: CASGVAGGIHNEQFF; DNA: TGTGCCAGCGGGGTAGCGGGAGGGATCCACAATGAGCAGTTCTTC
size: -; D: TRBD1; J: TRBJ1-1; V: TRBV7-3; CDR3: CASSERTGGNGEAFF; DNA: TGTGCCAGCAGCGAAAGGACAGGGGGGAATGGTGAAGCTTTCTTT
size: -; D: TRBD2; J: TRBJ2-7; V: TRBV7-6; CDR3: CASSLGLAGRREQYF; DNA: TGTGCCAGCAGCTTGGGACTAGCGGGCCGGAGGGAGCAGTACTTC